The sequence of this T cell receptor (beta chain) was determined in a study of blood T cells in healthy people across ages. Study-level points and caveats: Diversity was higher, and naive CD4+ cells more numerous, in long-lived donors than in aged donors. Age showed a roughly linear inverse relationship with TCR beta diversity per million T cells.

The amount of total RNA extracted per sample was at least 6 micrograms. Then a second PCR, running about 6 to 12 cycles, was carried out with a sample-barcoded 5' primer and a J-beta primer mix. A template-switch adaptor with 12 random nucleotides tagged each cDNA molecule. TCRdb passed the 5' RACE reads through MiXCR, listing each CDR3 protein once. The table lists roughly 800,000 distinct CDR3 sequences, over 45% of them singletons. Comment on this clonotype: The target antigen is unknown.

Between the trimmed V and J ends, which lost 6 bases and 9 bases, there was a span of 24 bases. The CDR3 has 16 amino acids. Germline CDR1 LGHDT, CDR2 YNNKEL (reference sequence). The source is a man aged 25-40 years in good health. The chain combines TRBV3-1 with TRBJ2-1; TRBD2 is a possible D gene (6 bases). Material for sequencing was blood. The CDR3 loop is CASRRAAGTVLSEQFF. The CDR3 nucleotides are TGTGCCAGCAGGAGGGCGGCCGGGACTGTTCTAAGTGAGCAGTTCTTC.